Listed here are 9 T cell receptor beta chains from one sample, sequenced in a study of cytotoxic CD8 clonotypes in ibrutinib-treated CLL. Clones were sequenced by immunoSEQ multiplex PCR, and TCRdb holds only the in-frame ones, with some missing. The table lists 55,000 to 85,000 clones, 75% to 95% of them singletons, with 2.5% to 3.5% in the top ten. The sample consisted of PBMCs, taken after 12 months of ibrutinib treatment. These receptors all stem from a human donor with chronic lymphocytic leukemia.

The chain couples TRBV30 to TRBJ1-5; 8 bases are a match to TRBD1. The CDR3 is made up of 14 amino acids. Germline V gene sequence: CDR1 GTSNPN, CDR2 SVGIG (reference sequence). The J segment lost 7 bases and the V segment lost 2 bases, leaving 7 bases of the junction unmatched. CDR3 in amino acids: CAWSKTGGPQPQHF. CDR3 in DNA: TGTGCCTGGAGTAAAACAGGGGGACCCCAGCCCCAGCATTTT.

CDR3 region: CASRTGTQPQHF. CDR3 DNA: TGTGCCAGCCGGACAGGCACCCAGCCCCAGCATTTT. J is TRBJ1-5 and V is TRBV6-5; 7 bases line up with TRBD1. Germline V gives CDR1 MNHEY, CDR2 SVGAGI. With 8 bases clipped from V and 7 bases from J, the junction kept 5 bases outside the gene matches. The CDR3 consists of 12 residues.

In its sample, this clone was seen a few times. This chain's CDR3 is CASSPTDNYGYTF. In DNA form, the CDR3 reads TGTGCCAGCAGCCCCACGGATAACTATGGCTACACCTTC. The rearrangement links TRBV7-9 to TRBJ1-2; D is unresolved. The length of the CDR3 is 13 residues. V was trimmed by 5 bases and J by 1 base, leaving 8 bases between them. Germline-derived CDR1 and CDR2 are SEHNR and FQNEAQ (reference sequence).

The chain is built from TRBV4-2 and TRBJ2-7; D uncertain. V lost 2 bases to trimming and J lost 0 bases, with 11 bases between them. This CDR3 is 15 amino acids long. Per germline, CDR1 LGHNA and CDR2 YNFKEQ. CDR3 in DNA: TGTGCCAGCAGCCAAAATAAAGAAAGCTCCTACGAGCAGTACTTC. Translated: CASSQNKESSYEQYF.

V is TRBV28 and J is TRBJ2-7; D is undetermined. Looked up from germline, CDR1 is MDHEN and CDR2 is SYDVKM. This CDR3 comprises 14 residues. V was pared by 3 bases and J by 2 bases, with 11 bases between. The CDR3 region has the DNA TGTGCCAGCAGTTTCATACCGATAACCTACGAGCAGTACTTC. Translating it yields CASSFIPITYEQYF.

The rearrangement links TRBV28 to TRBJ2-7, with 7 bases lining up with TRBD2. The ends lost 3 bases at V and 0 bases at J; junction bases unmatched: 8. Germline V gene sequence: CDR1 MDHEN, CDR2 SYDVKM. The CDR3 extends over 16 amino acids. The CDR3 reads CASSFAGRVSSYEQYF. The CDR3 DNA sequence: TGTGCCAGCAGTTTCGCGGGGAGGGTCTCCTCCTACGAGCAGTACTTC.

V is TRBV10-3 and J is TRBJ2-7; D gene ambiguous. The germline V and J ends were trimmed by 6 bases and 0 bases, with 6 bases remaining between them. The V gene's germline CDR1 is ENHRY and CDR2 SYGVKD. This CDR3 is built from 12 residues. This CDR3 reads CAISPVSYEQYF. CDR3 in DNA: TGTGCCATCAGCCCTGTCTCCTACGAGCAGTACTTC.

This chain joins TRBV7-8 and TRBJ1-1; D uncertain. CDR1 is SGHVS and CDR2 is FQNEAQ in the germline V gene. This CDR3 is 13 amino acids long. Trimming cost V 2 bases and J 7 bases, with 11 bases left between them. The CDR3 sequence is CASSLTGAFEAFF. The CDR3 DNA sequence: TGTGCCAGCAGCTTAACCGGAGCCTTTGAAGCTTTCTTT.

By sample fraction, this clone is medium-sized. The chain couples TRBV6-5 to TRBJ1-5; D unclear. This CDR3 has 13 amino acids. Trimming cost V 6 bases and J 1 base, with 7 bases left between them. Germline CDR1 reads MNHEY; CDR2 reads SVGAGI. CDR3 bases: TGTGCCAGCAGCAGGAGGAGCAATCAGCCCCAGCATTTT. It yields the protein CASSRRSNQPQHF.